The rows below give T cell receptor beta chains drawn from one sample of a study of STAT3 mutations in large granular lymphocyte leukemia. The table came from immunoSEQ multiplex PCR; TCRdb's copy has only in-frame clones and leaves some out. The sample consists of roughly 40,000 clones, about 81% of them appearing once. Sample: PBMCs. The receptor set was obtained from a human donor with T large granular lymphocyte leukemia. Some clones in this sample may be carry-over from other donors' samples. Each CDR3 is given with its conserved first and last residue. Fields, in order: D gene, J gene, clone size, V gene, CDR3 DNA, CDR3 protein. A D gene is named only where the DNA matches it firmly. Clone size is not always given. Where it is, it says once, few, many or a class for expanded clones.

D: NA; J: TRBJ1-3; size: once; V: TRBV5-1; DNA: TGCGCCAGCAGCTTGGCCGGGCAGGGCGAAAACACCATATATTTT; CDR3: CASSLAGQGENTIYF
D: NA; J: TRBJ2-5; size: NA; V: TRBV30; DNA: TGTGCCTGGAGTCTCGGGGTGGCAGCTACGGGAGAGACCCAGTACTTC; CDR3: CAWSLGVAATGETQYF
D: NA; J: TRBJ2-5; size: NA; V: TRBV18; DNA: TGTGCCAGCTCGTTCGCGGCGATAGAGACCCAGTACTTC; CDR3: CASSFAAIETQYF
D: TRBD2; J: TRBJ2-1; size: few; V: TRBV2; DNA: TGTGCCAGCAGTGAAGGAAGGGCGGGGGGGTACAATGAGCAGTTCTTC; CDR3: CASSEGRAGGYNEQFF
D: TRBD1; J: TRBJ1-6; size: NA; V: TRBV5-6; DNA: TGTGCCAGCAGCCGGTCGGACAGGGACAATTCACCCCTCCACTTT; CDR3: CASSRSDRDNSPLHF
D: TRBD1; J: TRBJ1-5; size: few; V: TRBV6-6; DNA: TGTGCCAGCTGGGACAGGGGTCTTGAGCATCAGCCCCAGCATTTT; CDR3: CASWDRGLEHQPQHF
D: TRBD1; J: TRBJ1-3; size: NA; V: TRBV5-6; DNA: TGTGCCAGCAGCCTCGACAGGGTCATTGGAAACACCATATATTTT; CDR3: CASSLDRVIGNTIYF
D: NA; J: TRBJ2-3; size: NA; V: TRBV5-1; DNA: TGCGCCAGCAGCTTGGCTGATACGCAGTATTTT; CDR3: CASSLADTQYF
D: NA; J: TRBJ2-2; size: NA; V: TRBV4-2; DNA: TGTGCCAGCAGCCAAGTGGAGGGGAACACCGGGGAGCTGTTTTTT; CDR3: CASSQVEGNTGELFF
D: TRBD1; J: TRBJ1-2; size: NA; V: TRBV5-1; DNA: TGCGCCAGCAGCTTGGGTGACAGGGCAGTAGATGGCTACACCTTC; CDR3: CASSLGDRAVDGYTF
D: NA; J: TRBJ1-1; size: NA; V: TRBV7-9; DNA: TGTGCCAGCAGCGACAGACAGAACACTGAAGCTTTCTTT; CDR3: CASSDRQNTEAFF
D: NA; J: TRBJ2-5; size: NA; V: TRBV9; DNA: TGTGCCAGCAGCGTAGCGGGGTCCCAAGAGACCCAGTACTTC; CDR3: CASSVAGSQETQYF
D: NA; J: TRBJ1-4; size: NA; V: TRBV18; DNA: TGTGCCAGCTCACCACTTGCACAGGTCCAGTTATCCCCAACTAATGAAAAACTGTTTTTT; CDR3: CASSPLAQVQLSPTNEKLFF
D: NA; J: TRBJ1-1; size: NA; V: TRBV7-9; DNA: TGTGCCAGCAGCTTAGGGGCCATGGCCTCTGAAGCTTTCTTT; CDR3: CASSLGAMASEAFF
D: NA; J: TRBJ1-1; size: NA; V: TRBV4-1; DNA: TGCGCCAGCAGCCAAGGGAGAATGAACACTGAAGCTTTCTTT; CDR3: CASSQGRMNTEAFF
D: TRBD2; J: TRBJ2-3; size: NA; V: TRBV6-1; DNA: TGTGCCAGCAGTGAGACTAGCGGGGGTGGAGGCACAGATACGCAGTATTTT; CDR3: CASSETSGGGGTDTQYF
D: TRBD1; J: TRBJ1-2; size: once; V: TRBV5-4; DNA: TGTGCCAGCAGCGGGATGACAGGGTTTGGCTATGGCTACACCTTC; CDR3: CASSGMTGFGYGYTF
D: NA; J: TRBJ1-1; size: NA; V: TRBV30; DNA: TGTGCCTGGAACCAGGGACTGAACACTGAAGCTTTCTTT; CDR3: CAWNQGLNTEAFF
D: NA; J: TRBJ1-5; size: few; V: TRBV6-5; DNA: TGTGCCAGCAGTTTAAACAGGGCCCTGGACCAGCATTTT; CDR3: CASSLNRALDQHF
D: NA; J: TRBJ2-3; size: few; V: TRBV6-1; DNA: TGTGCCAGCAGTGACCTATCTCGGCGCACAGATACGCAGTATTTT; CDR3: CASSDLSRRTDTQYF
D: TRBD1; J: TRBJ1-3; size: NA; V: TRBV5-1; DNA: TGCGCCAGCAGCTCAGCAGGGGGCACTGGAAACACCATATATTTT; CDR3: CASSSAGGTGNTIYF
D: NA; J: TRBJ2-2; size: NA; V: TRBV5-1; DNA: TGCGCCAGCAGCTTGGCCGGGACTAACACCGGGGAGCTGTTTTTT; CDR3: CASSLAGTNTGELFF
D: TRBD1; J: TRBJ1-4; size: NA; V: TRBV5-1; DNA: TGCGCCAGCAGCTACGACCAGGGGGCGAATGAAAAACTGTTTTTT; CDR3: CASSYDQGANEKLFF
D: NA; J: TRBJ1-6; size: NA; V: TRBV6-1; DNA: TGTGCCAGCAGTCCAACAGGGAGTTCACCCCTCCACTTT; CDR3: CASSPTGSSPLHF
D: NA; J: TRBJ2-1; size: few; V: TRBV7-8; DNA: TGTGCCAGCACCTGGGGGACTGGCCAGGGTGAGCAGTTCTTC; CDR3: CASTWGTGQGEQFF
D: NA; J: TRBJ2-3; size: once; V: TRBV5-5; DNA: TGTGCCAGCAGCTTTCGGCAGATCACAGATACGCAGTATTTT; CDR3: CASSFRQITDTQYF
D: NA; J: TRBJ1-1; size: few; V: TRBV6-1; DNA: TGTGCCAGCAGTGAACGCAGCTGGAACACTGAAGCTTTCTTT; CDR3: CASSERSWNTEAFF
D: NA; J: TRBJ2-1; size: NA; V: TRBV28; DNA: TGTGCCAGCAGTTTTGATAGAGGTGAGCAGTTCTTC; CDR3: CASSFDRGEQFF
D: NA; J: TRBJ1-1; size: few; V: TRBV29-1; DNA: TGCAGCGCCCATGGGGGGGGCGGGACTGAAGCTTTCTTT; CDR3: CSAHGGGGTEAFF